The present entry profiles one T cell receptor (beta chain) with its context. Its cognate antigen is unknown. The CDR3 totals 15 residues. V was pared by 4 bases and J by 7 bases, with 9 bases of the junction left unmatched. Germline assignment: CDR1 MGHRA and CDR2 YSYEKL. The data were obtained in a study of regulatory dendritic cells for organ transplantation. CD4+ or CD8+ T cells were sorted as naive CD45RA+ or memory CD45RO+. Sequencing used immunoSEQ multiplex PCR; TCRdb keeps in-frame clones, though not all of them. The sample records roughly 34,000 clones, roughly nine tenths being singletons. The study's findings and limits: Resting memory CD8+ T cells held the most alloreactive clonotypes. Regulatory dendritic cells appeared to expand memory CD8+ clones less than mature ones. The authors noted considerable between-person heterogeneity in alloreactive memory CD8+ cells.

The chain carries TRBV4-1 and TRBJ2-1; TRBD2 aligns across 8 bases. The sequence derives from a human donor in good health. Sequenced: naive CD4+ T cells from blood. Subset defined: CD45RA+ naive T cells. The chain's CDR3 is CASSPLQAGGNEQFF. The DNA for the CDR3 is TGCGCCAGCAGCCCATTGCAGGCGGGGGGAAATGAGCAGTTCTTC.